Presented here are 28 T cell receptor beta chains from one specimen sequenced in a study of response to subunit inactivated influenza vaccine. TCRdb re-derived calls from the RT-PCR reads in MiXCR, one entry per CDR3 protein. Of about 520,000 distinct CDR3 sequences in the sample, 25% are singletons; the top ten hold approximately 2%. The source was CD4+ T cells sorted from PBMCs, collected less than 6 days after vaccination. Receptor source: a man in his forties or fifties who received an inactivated influenza vaccine.

This clonotype appeared a few times. The rearrangement uses TRBV10-2 and TRBJ1-5; D call uncertain. Germline assignment: CDR1 WSHSY and CDR2 SAAADI. The V end was cut by 1 base, the J end by 1 base, with 2 bases between. This CDR3 contains 13 residues. CDR3 in amino acids: CASSEYSNQPQHF. The DNA of the CDR3 is TGCGCCAGCAGTGAGTACAGCAATCAGCCCCAGCATTTT.

The table lists this clonotype with a few counts. The chain uses TRBV7-2 and TRBJ1-2; no clear D gene. Germline CDR1 SGHTA, CDR2 FQGNSA. The CDR3 loop spans 13 amino acids. The germline V and J ends were trimmed by 5 bases and 4 bases, with 11 bases remaining between them. CDR3 sequence (DNA): TGTGCCAGCAGCGTGGATTCGGGCTATGGCTACACCTTC. It yields the protein CASSVDSGYGYTF.

This clonotype appeared a few times. The chain is built from TRBV7-2 and TRBJ1-3; D is unclear. CDR3 length: 17 amino acids. V lost 4 bases and J 0 bases, leaving 16 bases between the germline ends. From germline, CDR1 is SGHTA and CDR2 FQGNSA. The CDR3 DNA reads TGTGCCAGCAGCTACGGTACCCAGTTATACTCTGGAAACACCATATATTTT. It codes for CASSYGTQLYSGNTIYF.

V gene TRBV7-9 combines with J gene TRBJ2-1; D remains ambiguous. CDR1 and CDR2 from the germline V gene are SEHNR and FQNEAQ (reference sequence). The V and J ends lost 5 bases and 9 bases respectively, with 8 bases between them. CDR3 length: 11 residues. The CDR3 DNA reads TGTGCCAGCAGCCTGCCCGGTGAGCAGTTCTTC. Translated: CASSLPGEQFF.

This clonotype occurred many times. This sequence joins TRBV12-3 or TRBV12-4 and TRBJ2-3; D is unclear. This CDR3 has 13 amino acids. Between the trimmed V and J ends, which lost 3 bases and 4 bases, there was a span of 8 bases. Here the CDR3 reads CASSLYAADTQYF. The CDR3 DNA follows: TGTGCCAGCAGTTTGTACGCGGCAGATACGCAGTATTTT.

This rearrangement joins TRBV5-1 to TRBJ2-2; D may be TRBD1 or TRBD2 (5 bases each). The CDR3 has 16 residues. CDR1 is SGHRS and CDR2 is YFSETQ in the germline V gene. V gave up 5 bases and J gave up 0 bases, with 14 bases separating them. The CDR3 DNA reads as TGCGCCAGCAGAATACGTGGGGGAACGAACACCGGGGAGCTGTTTTTT. The encoded protein is CASRIRGGTNTGELFF.

In its sample, this clonotype was seen many times. This chain uses TRBV6-1 with TRBJ2-1; 11 positions agree with TRBD2. The CDR3 contains 17 residues. Germline loops: CDR1 MNHNS, CDR2 SASEGT. J was trimmed by 8 bases and V by 6 bases; bases with no gene match: 15. The chain's CDR3 is CASSQYRLAGRVDEQFF. In DNA, the CDR3 is TGTGCCAGCAGCCAATATCGACTAGCGGGAAGGGTCGATGAGCAGTTCTTC.

The rearrangement joins TRBV9 to TRBJ2-3; unclear D gene. Trimming shortened V by 0 bases and J by 0 bases, and 8 bases separated the two germline ends. Germline CDR1 SGDLS, CDR2 YYNGEE. The CDR3 totals 15 residues. This CDR3 is CASSVGSTSTDTQYF. Written as DNA, the CDR3 is TGTGCCAGCAGCGTAGGGTCAACTAGCACAGATACGCAGTATTTT.

This clonotype was observed a handful of times. The chain carries TRBV10-3 and TRBJ2-5; D uncertain. Germline V gene data show CDR1 as ENHRY and CDR2 as SYGVKD. Trimming shortened V by 6 bases and J by 5 bases, and 10 bases separated the two germline ends. This CDR3 spans 12 amino acids. In DNA form, the CDR3 reads TGTGCCATCAGCCTGGACGGGGAGACCCAGTACTTC. Translation: CAISLDGETQYF.

V and J are TRBV11-2 and TRBJ2-1; 11 nucleotides match TRBD1. Germline assignment: CDR1 SGHAT and CDR2 FQNNGV. CDR3 length: 15 residues. Germline trimming cut 5 bases from V and 8 bases from J; bases unmatched to any gene: 8. The CDR3 DNA reads TGTGCCAGCAGCCCGGGACAGGGGGGCCTCGATGAGCAGTTCTTC. Encoded protein: CASSPGQGGLDEQFF.

This clonotype was detected only once. The chain has TRBV5-4 and TRBJ2-7, with TRBD2 identical over 16 bases. Germline V CDR1 and CDR2: SGHNT, YYREEE (reference sequence). The CDR3 extends over 19 amino acids. After removal of 0 bases from V and 2 bases from J, the junction contained 8 bases not matched to a gene. Here the CDR3 DNA reads TGTGCCAGCAGCTTGGCCGGGACTAGCGGGAGGGCCGGGCCCTACGAGCAGTACTTC. Its translation is CASSLAGTSGRAGPYEQYF.

This chain connects TRBV20-1 to TRBJ2-1, with 7 bases fitting TRBD2. The CDR3 consists of 14 residues. CDR1 is DFQATT and CDR2 is SNEGSKA in the germline V gene (reference sequence). Trimming took 6 bases from V and 4 from J; bases not matched to a gene: 9. The CDR3 loop reads CSAPRWDYYNEQFF. DNA for the CDR3: TGCAGTGCCCCGAGATGGGACTATTACAATGAGCAGTTCTTC.

There are a few counts of this clonotype. The V and J genes are TRBV20-1 and TRBJ2-1, with unresolved D. The CDR3 is 12 amino acids. Per germline, CDR1 DFQATT and CDR2 SNEGSKA (reference sequence). V was clipped by 0 bases and J by 3 bases, with 3 bases between them. This chain's CDR3 is CSARDHYNEQFF. In DNA, the CDR3 is TGCAGTGCTAGAGATCACTACAATGAGCAGTTCTTC.

There are a few counts of this clonotype. Its ends do not fully match the called genes, so a read error is possible. CDR3 amino acids: CASSGGLAGNGRGIF. In DNA form, the CDR3 reads TGCGCCAGCAGCGGAGGACTAGCGGGGAATGGGCGAGGGATCTTC. This rearrangement joins TRBV5-1 to TRBJ2-1; 12 bases line up with TRBD2. CDR3 length: 15 residues. The V gene's germline CDR1 is SGHRS and CDR2 YFSETQ.

There are a few counts of this clonotype. The V gene is TRBV25-1, the J gene TRBJ1-4, with 7 nucleotides matching TRBD1. J lost 1 base, V lost 7 bases, and 0 bases had no gene match. Germline V gene data show CDR1 as MGHDK and CDR2 as SYGVNS. The CDR3 is made up of 13 amino acids. The CDR3 here is CASNRGTNEKLFF. The DNA for the CDR3 is TGTGCCAGCAACAGGGGAACTAATGAAAAACTGTTTTTT.

There are many counts of this clonotype. The rearrangement joins TRBV20-1 to TRBJ2-1; no clear D gene. Germline CDR1 and CDR2: DFQATT and SNEGSKA (reference sequence). The CDR3 contains 12 residues. In nucleotides, the CDR3 is TGCAGCTGGAAGGGCTCCTACAATGAGCAGTTCTTC. It translates to CSWKGSYNEQFF.

CDR3 region: CASSPGGVEKLFF. The CDR3 region has the DNA TGTGCCAGCAGCCCCGGGGGAGTTGAAAAACTGTTTTTT. The V call is TRBV7-8, the J call TRBJ1-4; D perhaps matches TRBD1 (5 bases). Trimming removed 5 bases from V and 7 bases from J, with 11 bases in between. The germline CDR1 and CDR2 sequences are SGHVS and FQNEAQ. This CDR3 is 13 amino acids long.

The chain joins TRBV6-1 to TRBJ1-1; D uncertain. Germline loops: CDR1 MNHNS, CDR2 SASEGT. Trimming left V 6 bases short and J 5 bases short, with 22 bases between. There are 16 residues in the CDR3. CDR3 sequence reads: CASSPTFQALRTEAFF. The CDR3 DNA sequence: TGTGCCAGCAGCCCAACCTTTCAGGCCCTGAGGACTGAAGCTTTCTTT.

V usage is TRBV5-1 and J usage is TRBJ2-7; a possible D gene is TRBD1 (5 bases). This CDR3 contains 15 residues. Trimming took off 0 bases at V and 0 bases at J, with 10 bases between the two ends. Germline lookup yields CDR1 SGHRS and CDR2 YFSETQ. The CDR3 spells CASSLADTFSYEQYF. The CDR3 coding sequence is TGCGCCAGCAGCTTGGCGGACACCTTCTCCTACGAGCAGTACTTC.

This clonotype came up a few times. The J gene is TRBJ2-5, the V gene TRBV5-1; D gene uncertain. This CDR3 is built from 13 residues. The V and J ends lost 0 bases and 7 bases respectively, with 10 bases between them. Germline loops: CDR1 SGHRS, CDR2 YFSETQ. The CDR3 protein is CASSLAADGTQYF. The CDR3 DNA is TGCGCCAGCAGCTTGGCGGCGGACGGGACCCAGTACTTC.

This chain connects TRBV18 to TRBJ2-7, with D possibly being TRBD1 or TRBD2 (6 bases each). This CDR3 region has 16 residues. The germline CDR1 and CDR2 sequences are KGHSH and LQKENI. V lost 3 bases, J lost 7 bases, and 22 bases lay in between. The CDR3 DNA follows: TGTGCCAGCTCACCGCAGGGGAGGCATTACGGTGTAGAGCAGTACTTC. As protein: CASSPQGRHYGVEQYF. The whole variable domain, filled in from reference TRBV18 and TRBJ2-7, reads NAGVMQNPRHLVRRRGQEARLRCSPMKGHSHVYWYRQLPEEGLKFMVYLQKENIIDESGMPKERFSAEFPKEGPSILRIQQVVRGDSAAYFCASSPQGRHYGVEQYFGPGTRLTVT.

The gene calls are TRBV11-2 and TRBJ2-2, with 7 bases identical to TRBD1. From germline, CDR1 is SGHAT and CDR2 FQNNGV. This CDR3 spans 16 amino acids. Unmatched junction bases numbered 8, after V lost 3 bases and J lost 4 bases. DNA of the CDR3: TGTGCCAGCAGCTTCGTGAGACAGGGCTTCACCGGGGAGCTGTTTTTT. Translating it yields CASSFVRQGFTGELFF.

This chain joins TRBV11-2 and TRBJ1-2, with D tentatively TRBD1 (5 bases). With 0 bases removed from V and 3 bases from J, the gap between germline ends came to 14 bases. This CDR3 has 16 residues. In germline, CDR1 is SGHAT, CDR2 FQNNGV. The DNA of the CDR3 is TGTGCCAGCAGCTTAGACATTGCGGGGACCCACTATGGCTACACCTTC. It specifies CASSLDIAGTHYGYTF.

The chain employs TRBV10-3 and TRBJ1-4; maybe TRBD1 (6 bases). Trimming removed 10 bases at V and 6 bases at J, with 15 bases between. CDR3 length equals 13 residues. Germline V gene sequence: CDR1 ENHRY, CDR2 SYGVKD. The chain's CDR3 is CATTAGADEKLFF. The DNA of the CDR3 is TGTGCCACGACCGCGGGGGCTGATGAAAAACTGTTTTTT.

This sequence joins TRBV29-1 and TRBJ2-3, with no clear D. This CDR3 is 11 amino acids long. Per germline, CDR1 SQVTM and CDR2 ANQGSEA. Deletions cut 8 bases from V and 0 bases from J, with 6 bases between. The CDR3, as DNA: TGCAGCCCACTCAGCACAGATACGCAGTATTTT. It encodes CSPLSTDTQYF.

This clonotype was seen more than once but under ten times. One end of the junction varies from germline; a read error may be responsible. The chain has TRBV29-1 and TRBJ2-2, with TRBD1 matching 9 bases. The germline CDR1 and CDR2 sequences are SQVTM and ANQGSEA. The CDR3 is 12 amino acids. CDR3 loop: CGGTGNTGELFF. The CDR3 nucleotides read TGCGGGGGGACAGGGAACACCGGGGAGCTGTTCTTT.

This clonotype turned up a few times. This rearrangement joins TRBV20-1 to TRBJ2-3, with D unclear. Germline V gene data show CDR1 as DFQATT and CDR2 as SNEGSKA (reference sequence). Trimming cost V 3 bases and J 2 bases, with 6 bases left between them. CDR3 length equals 12 residues. CDR3: CSARQDTDTQYF. The DNA for the CDR3 is TGCAGTGCTAGGCAGGACACAGATACGCAGTATTTT.

V and J are TRBV12-3 or TRBV12-4 and TRBJ2-2; D is unresolved. Trimming stripped 3 bases from V and 5 bases from J, with 7 bases between. This CDR3 has 13 residues. The CDR3 loop is CASSLRRTGELFF. The CDR3 DNA is TGTGCCAGCAGTTTGAGAAGGACCGGGGAGCTGTTTTTT.